The 25 T cell receptor beta chains in this list originate from one sample, sequenced in a study of beta chain features in type 1 diabetes. Since all of the isolated RNA was reverse transcribed, expressed TCRB transcripts were what got sequenced. The repertoire was sequenced with immunoSEQ multiplex PCR; TCRdb's copy has only in-frame clones and lacks some. Found here are fewer than 550,000 clones, around 10% of them singletons; the top ten hold 0.045% to 0.06%. Sequences were obtained from naive CD4+ T cells from blood. The receptors here all came from a woman younger than 35 in good health.

This clone has only a few counts. The chain combines TRBV7-2 with TRBJ2-5; D gene uncertain. Trimming pared 5 bases from V and 3 bases from J, leaving 13 bases between. The germline gives CDR1 SGHTA, CDR2 FQGNSA. This CDR3 has 14 amino acids. The CDR3 DNA sequence: TGTGCCAGCAGCCCGGGTGGCACAGAAGAGACCCAGTACTTC. Protein product: CASSPGGTEETQYF.

This rearrangement joins TRBV7-2 to TRBJ1-2; D remains ambiguous. Per germline, CDR1 SGHTA and CDR2 FQGNSA. This CDR3 is built from 12 residues. Trimming cost V 5 bases and J 8 bases, with 12 bases left between them. CDR3 loop: CASSPDGFGYTF. The CDR3 DNA sequence: TGTGCCAGCAGCCCGGACGGTTTCGGCTACACCTTC.

The V gene is TRBV29-1, the J gene TRBJ1-1; D not resolved. The germline V and J ends were trimmed by 5 bases and 0 bases, with 13 bases remaining between them. Germline V gene lookup returns CDR1 SQVTM and CDR2 ANQGSEA. CDR3 length: 14 residues. CDR3 bases: TGCAGCGTTCGATCGACGGCCCTGAACACTGAAGCTTTCTTT. Its protein product is CSVRSTALNTEAFF.

This clone was observed a handful of times. This chain connects TRBV5-1 to TRBJ2-7, with 8 bases aligning to TRBD2. CDR1 SGHRS and CDR2 YFSETQ come from the germline V gene. The CDR3 consists of 15 residues. The V gene end was trimmed by 0 bases and the J gene end by 2 bases; junction bases not matched to a gene: 4. This CDR3 reads CASSLASGPTYEQYF. The CDR3 nucleotides are TGCGCCAGCAGCTTGGCTAGCGGGCCAACCTACGAGCAGTACTTC.

The genes are TRBV10-3 and TRBJ2-5; 10 nucleotides match TRBD2. There are 16 residues in the CDR3. Germline V gives CDR1 ENHRY, CDR2 SYGVKD. Unmatched junction bases numbered 12, after V lost 10 bases and J lost 1 base. For the CDR3, the DNA is TGTGCCACCTCCGTGGGACTAGCGCCATCCCAAGAGACCCAGTACTTC. Its protein is CATSVGLAPSQETQYF.

This clone was detected only a few times. The CDR3 here is CSGEGGPRNYNEQFF. The DNA for the CDR3 is TGCAGCGGTGAGGGCGGCCCCCGGAATTACAATGAGCAGTTCTTC. The rearrangement joins TRBV29-1 to TRBJ2-1; TRBD2 might be the D (5 bases). V was trimmed by 7 bases and J by 4 bases, leaving 20 bases between them. Germline V gene data show CDR1 as SQVTM and CDR2 as ANQGSEA. The length of the CDR3 is 15 residues.

In this sample, this clone turned up a few times. The chain employs TRBV7-8 and TRBJ1-5; 8 positions agree with TRBD1. Germline CDR1 is SGHVS and CDR2 is FQNEAQ. Losses at the gene ends were 2 bases for V and 4 bases for J; bases not matched to a gene: 4. The CDR3 extends over 15 amino acids. The CDR3 coding sequence is TGTGCCAGCAGCTTAAGACAGGGGATAAATCAGCCCCAGCATTTT. Its protein is CASSLRQGINQPQHF.

Only a few counts were recorded for this clone. The CDR3 nucleotides read TGTGCCAGCAGCTGGGGTCTCTACGAGCAGTACGTC. This encodes CASSWGLYEQYV. The chain joins TRBV5-6 to TRBJ2-7, with D hard to call. V lost 3 bases and J 3 bases, leaving 7 bases between the germline ends. This CDR3 has 12 residues. Germline-derived CDR1 and CDR2 are SGHDT and YYEEEE.

This sequence joins TRBV30 and TRBJ2-3, with D unresolved. This CDR3 is 12 amino acids long. V was trimmed by 0 bases and J by 5 bases, leaving 6 bases between them. Germline V gene data show CDR1 as GTSNPN and CDR2 as SVGIG (reference sequence). The CDR3 nucleotides read TGTGCCTGGAGTGTAAACGGAGATACGCAGTATTTT. Encoded protein: CAWSVNGDTQYF.

The CDR3 protein is CASSPSGIGYTF. CDR3 DNA: TGTGCCAGCAGCCCTTCAGGCATCGGCTACACCTTC. The chain combines TRBV7-2 with TRBJ1-2, with D unresolved. The CDR3 is 12 amino acids. Per germline, CDR1 SGHTA and CDR2 FQGNSA. V was pared by 5 bases and J by 8 bases, with 12 bases between.

The rearrangement joins TRBV7-2 to TRBJ2-5, with D hard to call. Germline assignment: CDR1 SGHTA and CDR2 FQGNSA. This CDR3 comprises 12 residues. V lost 6 bases and J lost 5, with 10 bases in between. The CDR3 DNA reads TGTGCCAGCAGTCCCAACTGGGAGACCCAGTACTTC. As protein: CASSPNWETQYF. The full variable domain, with the rest looked up from reference TRBV7-2 and TRBJ2-5, is GAGVSQSPSNKVTEKGKDVELRCDPISGHTALYWYRQSLGQGLEFLIYFQGNSAPDKSGLPSDRFSAERTGGSVSTLTIQRTQQEDSAVYLCASSPNWETQYFGPGTRLLVL.

CDR3 region: CASNRQGGIYEQYV. CDR3 DNA sequence: TGTGCCAGCAACCGACAGGGGGGCATCTACGAGCAGTACGTC. The chain links TRBV2 to TRBJ2-7; 9 positions match TRBD1. Germline V gene data show CDR1 as SNHLY and CDR2 as FYNNEI. The CDR3 totals 14 residues. Losses at the gene ends were 7 bases for V and 3 bases for J; bases not matched to a gene: 7.

The rearrangement links TRBV7-2 to TRBJ2-5; D gene unclear. Trimming stripped 1 base from V and 5 bases from J, with 8 bases between. The V gene's germline CDR1 is SGHTA and CDR2 FQGNSA. There are 13 residues in the CDR3. CDR3 sequence: CASSLEGWETQYF. In DNA, the CDR3 is TGTGCCAGCAGCTTAGAAGGGTGGGAGACCCAGTACTTC.

The chain couples TRBV29-1 to TRBJ1-2; D gene uncertain. Trimming removed 0 bases at V and 0 bases at J, with 8 bases between. Germline V gene data show CDR1 as SQVTM and CDR2 as ANQGSEA. This CDR3 is 14 amino acids long. In DNA, the CDR3 is TGCAGCGTTGAAGAATGGAGTACTAACTATGGCTACACCTTC. Amino acids: CSVEEWSTNYGYTF.

The CDR3 reads CASRPGTGEDQPQHF. The CDR3 bases are TGTGCCAGCAGGCCCGGGACAGGGGAGGATCAGCCCCAGCATTTT. This rearrangement joins TRBV5-6 to TRBJ1-5; 10 nucleotides line up with TRBD1. From germline, CDR1 is SGHDT and CDR2 YYEEEE. The trim removed 5 bases at V and 5 bases at J, leaving 7 bases unmatched. CDR3 length: 15 amino acids. Together with reference TRBV5-6 and TRBJ1-5, the CDR3 gives the full variable domain: DAGVTQSPTHLIKTRGQQVTLRCSPKSGHDTVSWYQQALGQGPQFIFQYYEEEERQRGNFPDRFSGHQFPNYSSELNVNALLLGDSALYLCASRPGTGEDQPQHFGDGTRLSIL.

The CDR3 region has the DNA TGTGCCAGCAGCCCCCCAGGGGTAATGAACACTGAAGCTTTCTTT. Translation gives CASSPPGVMNTEAFF. The J gene is TRBJ1-1, the V gene TRBV11-2; TRBD1 might be the D (6 bases). Germline CDR1 is SGHAT and CDR2 is FQNNGV. The CDR3 is made up of 15 amino acids. The ends were cut back, 5 bases at V and 0 bases at J, with 13 bases in the middle.

This sequence joins TRBV7-2 and TRBJ2-5, with D possibly TRBD2 on 6 matching bases. Trimming took 3 bases from V and 7 from J, leaving 15 bases between them. The CDR3 is 14 residues long. The germline V gene has CDR1 SGHTA and CDR2 FQGNSA. The CDR3 loop is CASSLRTGVGTQYF. DNA for the CDR3: TGTGCCAGCAGCTTGCGAACGGGGGTCGGGACCCAGTACTTC.

This clone has just a few counts. The CDR3 DNA reads TGTGCCAGCAGCTTAAAGCTGGGCACTGGGGCCAACGTCCTGACTTTC. Residues: CASSLKLGTGANVLTF. The chain links TRBV7-3 to TRBJ2-6; no definite D call. The CDR3 length is 16 residues. Germline CDR1 and CDR2: SGHTA and FQGTGA. Trimming shortened V by 1 base and J by 2 bases, and 9 bases separated the two germline ends.

This clone was found a few times. This rearrangement joins TRBV10-3 to TRBJ2-7, with TRBD1 identical over 7 bases. The CDR3 extends over 13 amino acids. Trimming at V came to 7 bases and at J to 1 base, leaving 4 bases not matched to a gene. Per germline, CDR1 ENHRY and CDR2 SYGVKD. The CDR3 coding sequence is TGTGCCATCACCACGGGACAGTCCTACGAGCAGTACTTC. Translating gives CAITTGQSYEQYF.

This chain connects TRBV18 to TRBJ2-3; no definite D call. This CDR3 region has 13 residues. The V and J ends lost 2 bases and 5 bases respectively, with 8 bases between them. Germline V lookup: CDR1 KGHSH, CDR2 LQKENI. CDR3 residues: CASSPSVGDTQYF. CDR3 DNA: TGTGCCAGCTCACCATCCGTAGGAGATACGCAGTATTTT. The variable domain in full, with the rest retrieved from reference TRBV18 and TRBJ2-3, is NAGVMQNPRHLVRRRGQEARLRCSPMKGHSHVYWYRQLPEEGLKFMVYLQKENIIDESGMPKERFSAEFPKEGPSILRIQQVVRGDSAAYFCASSPSVGDTQYFGPGTRLTVL.

This clone was found a few times. CDR3 loop: CAISESSLEVTDTQYF. The CDR3 DNA follows: TGTGCCATCAGTGAGTCGAGTTTAGAAGTTACAGATACGCAGTATTTT. The V and J genes are TRBV10-3 and TRBJ2-3; D call uncertain. The CDR3 spans 16 residues. Germline V gene sequence: CDR1 ENHRY, CDR2 SYGVKD. The V end lost 0 bases, the J end lost 3 bases, and 13 bases lay between the germline ends.

The sample holds a few counts of this clone. The chain recombines TRBV27 with TRBJ2-1; 8 bases map to TRBD1. Germline CDR1 reads MNHEY; CDR2 reads SMNVEV (reference sequence). Trimming removed 5 bases from V and 2 bases from J; junction bases left unmatched: 5. This CDR3 spans 15 amino acids. In DNA, the CDR3 is TGTGCCAGCAGTCCGGACAGGGTCGCCTACAATGAGCAGTTCTTC. This codes for CASSPDRVAYNEQFF.

The rearrangement links TRBV27 to TRBJ1-6; D is unclear. The germline CDR1 and CDR2 sequences are MNHEY and SMNVEV (reference sequence). Trimming took off 8 bases at V and 7 bases at J, with 9 bases between the two ends. The CDR3 runs 12 residues. CDR3 residues: CASGLPNSPLHF. The CDR3 DNA reads TGTGCCAGCGGATTACCCAATTCACCCCTCCACTTT.

The chain uses TRBV29-1 and TRBJ1-2; no reliable D call. Germline assignment: CDR1 SQVTM and CDR2 ANQGSEA. V was cut by 0 bases and J by 7 bases, with 9 bases left in between. The CDR3 runs to 12 residues. CDR3 coding DNA: TGCAGCGTTGAAGAACCAGTGCGTGGCTACACCTTC. Translated: CSVEEPVRGYTF.

The chain couples TRBV29-1 to TRBJ2-7; D assignment may be TRBD1 or TRBD2 (5 bases each). The length of the CDR3 is 16 residues. Germline V CDR1 and CDR2: SQVTM, ANQGSEA. V lost 4 bases and J 2 bases, leaving 21 bases between the germline ends. CDR3 sequence reads: CSVGWDRAVLTYEQYV. The CDR3 DNA reads TGCAGCGTTGGATGGGACCGTGCAGTCCTAACCTACGAGCAGTACGTC.